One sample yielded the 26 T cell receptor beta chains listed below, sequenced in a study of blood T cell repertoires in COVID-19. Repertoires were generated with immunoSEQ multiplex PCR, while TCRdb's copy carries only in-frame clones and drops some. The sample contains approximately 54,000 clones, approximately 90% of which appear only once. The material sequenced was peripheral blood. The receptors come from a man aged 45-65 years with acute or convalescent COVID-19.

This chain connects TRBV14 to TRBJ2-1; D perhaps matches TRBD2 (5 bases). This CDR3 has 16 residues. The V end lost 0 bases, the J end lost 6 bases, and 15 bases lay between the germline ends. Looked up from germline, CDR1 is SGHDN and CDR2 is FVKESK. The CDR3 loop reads CASSQESEGVANEQFF. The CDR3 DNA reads TGTGCCAGCAGCCAAGAATCTGAGGGAGTCGCCAATGAGCAGTTCTTC.

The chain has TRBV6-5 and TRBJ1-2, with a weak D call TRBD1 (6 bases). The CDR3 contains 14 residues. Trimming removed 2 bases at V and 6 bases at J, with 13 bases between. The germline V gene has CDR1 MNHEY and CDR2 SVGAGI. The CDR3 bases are TGTGCCAGCAGTTACCCCAGGGGACAAGATGGCTACACCTTC. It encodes CASSYPRGQDGYTF.

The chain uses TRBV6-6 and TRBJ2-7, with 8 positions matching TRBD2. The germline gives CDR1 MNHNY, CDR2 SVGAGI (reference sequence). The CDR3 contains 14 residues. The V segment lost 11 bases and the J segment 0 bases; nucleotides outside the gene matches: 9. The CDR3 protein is CAGQREMGSYEQYF. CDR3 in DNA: TGTGCCGGTCAGCGGGAGATGGGCTCCTACGAGCAGTACTTC.

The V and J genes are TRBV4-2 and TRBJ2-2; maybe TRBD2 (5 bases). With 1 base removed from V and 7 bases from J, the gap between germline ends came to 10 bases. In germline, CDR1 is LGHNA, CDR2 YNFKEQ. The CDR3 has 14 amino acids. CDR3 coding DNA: TGTGCCAGCAGCCAAGCCGGGATCGGCGGGGAGCTGTTTTTT. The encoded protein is CASSQAGIGGELFF.

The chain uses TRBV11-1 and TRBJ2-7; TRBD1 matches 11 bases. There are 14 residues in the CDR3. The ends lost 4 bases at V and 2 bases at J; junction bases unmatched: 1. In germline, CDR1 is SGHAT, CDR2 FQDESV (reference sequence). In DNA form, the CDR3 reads TGTGCCAGCAGCTGGGGACAGGGGGCCTACGAGCAGTACTTC. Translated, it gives CASSWGQGAYEQYF.

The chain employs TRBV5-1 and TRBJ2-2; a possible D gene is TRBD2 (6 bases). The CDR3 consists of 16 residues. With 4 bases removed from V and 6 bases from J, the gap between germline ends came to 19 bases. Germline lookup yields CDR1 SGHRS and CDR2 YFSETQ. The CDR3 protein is CASSPRATGEAGELFF. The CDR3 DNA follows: TGCGCCAGCAGCCCGAGGGCCACGGGAGAAGCCGGGGAGCTGTTTTTT. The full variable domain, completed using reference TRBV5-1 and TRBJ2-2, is KAGVTQTPRYLIKTRGQQVTLSCSPISGHRSVSWYQQTPGQGLQFLFEYFSETQRNKGNFPGRFSGRQFSNSRSEMNVSTLELGDSALYLCASSPRATGEAGELFFGEGSRLTVL.

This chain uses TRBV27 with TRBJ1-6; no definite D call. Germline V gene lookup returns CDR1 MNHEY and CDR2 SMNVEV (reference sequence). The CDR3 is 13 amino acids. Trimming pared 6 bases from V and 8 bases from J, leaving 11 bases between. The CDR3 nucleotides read TGTGCCAGCAGACCTACCAGCGATTCACCCCTCCACTTT. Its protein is CASRPTSDSPLHF.

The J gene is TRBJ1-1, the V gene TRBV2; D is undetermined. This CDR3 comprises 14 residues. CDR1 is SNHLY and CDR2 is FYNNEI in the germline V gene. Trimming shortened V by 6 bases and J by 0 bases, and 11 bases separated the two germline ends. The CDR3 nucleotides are TGTGCCAGCAGAAGTGAGGGCGTGAACACTGAAGCTTTCTTT. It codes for CASRSEGVNTEAFF.

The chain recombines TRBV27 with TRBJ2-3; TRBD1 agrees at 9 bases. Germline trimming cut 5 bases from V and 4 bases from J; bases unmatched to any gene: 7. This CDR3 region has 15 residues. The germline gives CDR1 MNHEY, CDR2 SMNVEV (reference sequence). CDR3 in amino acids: CASSPRTGEADTQYF. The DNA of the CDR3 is TGTGCCAGCAGTCCTCGGACAGGGGAGGCAGATACGCAGTATTTT.

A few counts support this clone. The CDR3 DNA sequence: TGTGCCAGTAGTACCGGGACAATCACAACTAATGAAAAACTGTTTTTT. Its translation is CASSTGTITTNEKLFF. The V gene is TRBV19, the J gene TRBJ1-4; TRBD1 is a possible D gene (6 bases). This CDR3 comprises 16 residues. The germline V gene encodes CDR1 LNHDA and CDR2 SQIVND (reference sequence). V lost 4 bases and J lost 0, with 12 bases in between. Supplemented by reference TRBV19 and TRBJ1-4, the full variable domain reads DGGITQSPKYLFRKEGQNVTLSCEQNLNHDAMYWYRQDPGQGLRLIYYSQIVNDFQKGDIAEGYSVSREKKESFPLTVTSAQKNPTAFYLCASSTGTITTNEKLFFGSGTQLSVL.

DNA of the CDR3: TGTGCCAGCAGCTTAGACGCGGGGATTTACGAGCAGTACTTC. Protein product: CASSLDAGIYEQYF. The chain is built from TRBV7-8 and TRBJ2-7; possible D gene TRBD2, 6 bases. Trimming stripped 1 base from V and 4 bases from J, with 11 bases between. Per germline, CDR1 SGHVS and CDR2 FQNEAQ. This CDR3 comprises 14 residues.

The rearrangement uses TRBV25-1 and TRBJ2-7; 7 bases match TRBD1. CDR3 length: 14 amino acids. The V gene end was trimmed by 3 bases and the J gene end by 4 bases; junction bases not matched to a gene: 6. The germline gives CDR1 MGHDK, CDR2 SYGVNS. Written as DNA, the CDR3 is TGTGCCAGCAGTGATGGGGACAGCCGATACGAGCAGTACTTC. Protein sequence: CASSDGDSRYEQYF.

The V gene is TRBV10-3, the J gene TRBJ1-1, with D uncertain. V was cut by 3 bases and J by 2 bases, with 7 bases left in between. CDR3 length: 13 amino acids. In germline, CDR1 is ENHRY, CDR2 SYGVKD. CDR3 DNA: TGTGCCATCAGTGACCGGGGTAACACTGAAGCTTTCTTT. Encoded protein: CAISDRGNTEAFF.

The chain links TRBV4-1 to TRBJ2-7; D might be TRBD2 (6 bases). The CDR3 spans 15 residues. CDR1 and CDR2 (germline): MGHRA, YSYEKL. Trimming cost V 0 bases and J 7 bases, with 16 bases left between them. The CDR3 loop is CASSQDPAGSWEQYF. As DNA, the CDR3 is TGCGCCAGCAGCCAAGATCCGGCGGGAAGTTGGGAGCAGTACTTC.

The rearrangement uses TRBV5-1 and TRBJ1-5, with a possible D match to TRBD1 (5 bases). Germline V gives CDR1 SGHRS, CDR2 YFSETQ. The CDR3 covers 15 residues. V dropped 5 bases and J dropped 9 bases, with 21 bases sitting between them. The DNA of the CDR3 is TGCGCCAGCAGACCGGGGGTCCAGGGCCCCCCGCCCCAGCATTTT. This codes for CASRPGVQGPPPQHF.

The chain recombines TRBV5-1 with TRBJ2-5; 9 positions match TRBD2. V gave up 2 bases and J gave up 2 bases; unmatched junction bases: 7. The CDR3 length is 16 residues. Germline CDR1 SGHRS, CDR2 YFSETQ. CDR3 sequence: CASSLSSGAQQETQYF. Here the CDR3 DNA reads TGCGCCAGCAGCTTATCTAGCGGGGCCCAACAAGAGACCCAGTACTTC. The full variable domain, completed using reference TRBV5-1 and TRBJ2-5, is KAGVTQTPRYLIKTRGQQVTLSCSPISGHRSVSWYQQTPGQGLQFLFEYFSETQRNKGNFPGRFSGRQFSNSRSEMNVSTLELGDSALYLCASSLSSGAQQETQYFGPGTRLLVL.

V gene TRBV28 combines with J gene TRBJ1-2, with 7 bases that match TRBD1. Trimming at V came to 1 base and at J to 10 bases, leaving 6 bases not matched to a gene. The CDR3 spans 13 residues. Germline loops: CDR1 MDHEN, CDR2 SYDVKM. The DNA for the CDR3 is TGTGCCAGCAGTTTATCGACAGGGAGTGACTACACCTTC. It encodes CASSLSTGSDYTF.

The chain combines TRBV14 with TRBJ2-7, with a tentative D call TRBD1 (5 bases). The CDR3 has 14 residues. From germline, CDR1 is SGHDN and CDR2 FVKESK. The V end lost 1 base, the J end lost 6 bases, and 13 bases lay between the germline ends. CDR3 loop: CASSQVYRGAEQYF. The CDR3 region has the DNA TGTGCCAGCAGCCAAGTTTATAGGGGTGCCGAGCAGTACTTC.

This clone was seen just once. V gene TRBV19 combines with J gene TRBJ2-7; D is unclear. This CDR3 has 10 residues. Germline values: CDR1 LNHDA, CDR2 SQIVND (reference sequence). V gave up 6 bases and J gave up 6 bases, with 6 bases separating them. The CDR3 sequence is CASSLCEQYF. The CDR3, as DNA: TGTGCCAGTAGCCTCTGCGAGCAGTACTTC.

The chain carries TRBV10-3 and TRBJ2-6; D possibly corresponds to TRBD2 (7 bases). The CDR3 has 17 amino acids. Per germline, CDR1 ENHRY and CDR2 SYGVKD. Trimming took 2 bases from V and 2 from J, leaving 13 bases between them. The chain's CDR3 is CAISEKGGGAGANVLTF. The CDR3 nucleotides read TGTGCCATCAGTGAGAAGGGGGGGGGAGCTGGGGCCAACGTCCTGACTTTC.

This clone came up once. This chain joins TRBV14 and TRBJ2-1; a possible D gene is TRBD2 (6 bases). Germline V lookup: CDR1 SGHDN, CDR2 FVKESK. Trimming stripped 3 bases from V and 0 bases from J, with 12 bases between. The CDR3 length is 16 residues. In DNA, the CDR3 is TGTGCCAGCAGCCAGCTGGGAGGAGGCTCCTACAATGAGCAGTTCTTC. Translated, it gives CASSQLGGGSYNEQFF. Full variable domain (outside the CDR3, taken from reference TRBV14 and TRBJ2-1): EAGVTQFPSHSVIEKGQTVTLRCDPISGHDNLYWYRRVMGKEIKFLLHFVKESKQDESGMPNNRFLAERTGGTYSTLKVQPAELEDSGVYFCASSQLGGGSYNEQFFGPGTRLTVL.

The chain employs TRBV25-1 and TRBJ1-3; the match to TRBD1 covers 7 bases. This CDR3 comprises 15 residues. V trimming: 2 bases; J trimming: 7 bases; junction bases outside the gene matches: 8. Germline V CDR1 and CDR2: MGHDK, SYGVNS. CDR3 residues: CASSEVRTGGNTIYF. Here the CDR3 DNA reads TGTGCCAGCAGTGAAGTTCGGACAGGAGGGAACACCATATATTTT.

This CDR3 is CASSAQVGGREAFF. The CDR3 DNA reads as TGTGCCAGCAGCGCCCAAGTAGGGGGCCGGGAAGCTTTCTTT. The chain joins TRBV9 to TRBJ1-1; 7 bases line up with TRBD1. V lost 3 bases and J lost 8; bases outside the gene matches: 10. The CDR3 consists of 14 residues. Germline CDR1 SGDLS, CDR2 YYNGEE.

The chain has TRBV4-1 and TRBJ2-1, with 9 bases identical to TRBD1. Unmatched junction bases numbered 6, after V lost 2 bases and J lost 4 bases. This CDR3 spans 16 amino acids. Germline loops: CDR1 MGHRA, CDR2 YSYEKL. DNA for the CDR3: TGCGCCAGCAGCCAACGGACAGGGGAATCGTACAATGAGCAGTTCTTC. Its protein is CASSQRTGESYNEQFF.

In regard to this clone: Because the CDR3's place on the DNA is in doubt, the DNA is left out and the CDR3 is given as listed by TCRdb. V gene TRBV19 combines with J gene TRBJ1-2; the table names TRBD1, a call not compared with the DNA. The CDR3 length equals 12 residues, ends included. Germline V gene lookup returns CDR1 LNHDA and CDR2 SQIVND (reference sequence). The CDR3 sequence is CASSNWGTGSTF.

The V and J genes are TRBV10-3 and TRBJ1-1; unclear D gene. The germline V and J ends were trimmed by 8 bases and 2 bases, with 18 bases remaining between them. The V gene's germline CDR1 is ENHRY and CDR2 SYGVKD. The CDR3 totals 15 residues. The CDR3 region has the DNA TGTGCCATCCGGAGAGACCGGGAATCTAACACTGAAGCTTTCTTT. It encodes CAIRRDRESNTEAFF.